The clone carrying this T cell receptor beta chain was found many times. The antigen remains unidentified. The source of the sample is a study of T cell repertoires in cytomegalovirus infection. Study context: Both a matching HLA type and CMV infection were indicated by public TCR beta signatures. Study-level results: Summed frequency of public TCR beta families distinguished CMV carriers with the relevant HLA.

TCRdb re-called the reads through MiXCR, storing one row per CDR3 protein. The repertoire holds fewer than 250,000 distinct CDR3 sequences, 10% to 15% seen once, with 1.5% to 2% in the top ten. Sequenced: PBMCs. The source is a human donor in good health (CMV status not recorded). Some clones in this sample may be carry-over from other donors' samples.

The DNA of the CDR3 is TGTGCCAGCAGCAATCGCTACGAGCAGTACTTC. Encoded protein: CASSNRYEQYF. The V and J genes are TRBV6-5 and TRBJ2-7; the D is unclear. Trimming took 6 bases from V and 3 from J, leaving 6 bases between them. The germline CDR1 and CDR2 sequences are MNHEY and SVGAGI. The CDR3 loop spans 11 amino acids.